This TCR beta chain was recorded in a study of technical replicates of blood from four donors. The repertoire was sequenced with immunoSEQ multiplex PCR; TCRdb's copy has only in-frame clones and lacks some. This sample yields roughly 60,000 clones, of which 70% to 90% are seen a single time; less than 6% belongs to the top ten. The CDR3 is 15 amino acids. Trimming removed 4 bases from V and 7 bases from J; junction bases left unmatched: 9. The V gene's germline CDR1 is SGHTS and CDR2 YDEGEE. Sequencing was done on a sample of PBMCs. This rearrangement joins TRBV5-8 to TRBJ1-5; 9 nucleotides agree with TRBD1. The TCR comes from a human donor in good health. Some clones in this sample may be carry-over from other donors' samples. The CDR3 loop is CASSATGQGLQPQHF. In DNA form, the CDR3 reads TGTGCCAGCAGCGCAACGGGACAGGGATTACAGCCCCAGCATTTT. Combining the CDR3 with reference TRBV5-8 and TRBJ1-5 gives the whole variable domain EAGVTQSPTHLIKTRGQQATLRCSPISGHTSVYWYQQALGLGLQFLLWYDEGEERNRGNFPPRFSGRQFPNYSSELNVNALELEDSALYLCASSATGQGLQPQHFGDGTRLSIL.